This T cell receptor beta chain is from a study of early stage breast cancer tumors. In the study overall: ER+/PR+/HER2- status applied to about 80% of the 16 invasive breast tumors.

This CDR3 spans 16 amino acids. Germline values: CDR1 LNHNV, CDR2 YYDKDF (reference sequence). Trimming took off 0 bases at V and 3 bases at J, with 9 bases between the two ends. The protocol was immunoSEQ multiplex PCR, while the TCRdb copy is restricted to in-frame clones and leaves out a portion. The sample lists about 29,000 clones, roughly 86% occurring once. To note about this clone: Its specificity is unknown.

Study observations and caveats: Tumors had about 2.5-fold higher T cell density and higher clonality than adjacent normal breast tissue.

The source material was blood. This TCR came from a person aged 45 to 60 with breast cancer. The gene calls are TRBV15 and TRBJ2-6; weak D call: TRBD1 (6 bases). The CDR3, as DNA: TGTGCCACCAGCAGAGAGCAGGGGCTTGGGGCCAACGTCCTGACTTTC. Amino acid sequence: CATSREQGLGANVLTF.